The rows below give T cell receptor beta chains drawn from one sample of a study of response to subunit inactivated influenza vaccine. TCRdb called the RT-PCR reads again in MiXCR, with one record for every CDR3 protein. Here the sample spans 560,000 or so distinct CDR3 sequences, approximately 7.6% being singletons. The sample was PBMCs from blood, taken less than 30 months after vaccination. These receptor sequences come from a man aged 50-75 years who received an inactivated influenza vaccine. CDR3s include the opening cysteine and the closing phenylalanine or tryptophan. D genes are given only for firm matches. The size of a clone is reported for some rows only, either as once, few or many, or as a class for expanded clones.

J,size,V,D,CDR3,DNA
TRBJ2-1,many,TRBV29-1,NA,CSVEDFRQVYDEQFF,TGCAGCGTTGAAGATTTCCGACAGGTATACGATGAGCAGTTCTTC
TRBJ2-6,NA,TRBV4-2,NA,CASSPIGSGANVLTF,TGTGCCAGCAGCCCAATAGGGTCTGGGGCCAACGTCCTGACTTTC
TRBJ2-1,NA,TRBV4-1,TRBD1,CASSPVTGVSYNEQFF,TGCGCCAGCAGCCCAGTCACAGGGGTCTCCTACAATGAGCAGTTCTTC
TRBJ1-5,NA,TRBV2,TRBD1,CASSGQGHQPQHF,TGTGCCAGCAGTGGACAGGGACATCAGCCCCAGCATTTT
TRBJ2-1,few,TRBV7-2,TRBD1,CASSFGTVNEQFF,TGTGCCAGCAGCTTTGGGACAGTAAATGAGCAGTTCTTC
TRBJ1-2,few,TRBV2,NA,CASSETGAVYGYTF,TGTGCCAGCAGTGAGACGGGGGCCGTCTATGGCTACACCTTC
TRBJ2-3,few,TRBV28,NA,CASSSPYLSTDTQYF,TGTGCCAGCAGTTCGCCCTACCTCTCCACAGATACGCAGTATTTT
TRBJ1-2,NA,TRBV7-9,TRBD1,CASSWDREGAYYGYTF,TGTGCCAGCAGCTGGGACAGGGAAGGAGCTTACTATGGCTACACCTTC
TRBJ2-7,many,TRBV10-3,NA,CAISESRTDSYEQYF,TGTGCCATCAGTGAGTCGCGGACGGACTCCTACGAGCAGTACTTC
TRBJ2-7,many,TRBV20-1,NA,CSASPSYEQYF,TGCAGTGCTAGCCCCAGCTACGAGCAGTACTTC
TRBJ2-1,NA,TRBV6-1,NA,CASRTAGINDNEQFF,TGTGCCAGCAGAACCGCGGGGATAAATGACAATGAGCAGTTCTTC
TRBJ2-1,few,TRBV27,NA,CASSAQAVSSYNEQFF,TGTGCCAGCAGTGCCCAAGCGGTTAGCTCCTACAATGAGCAGTTCTTC
TRBJ2-5,NA,TRBV20-1,TRBD1,CSAYRTGVETQYF,TGCAGTGCCTACCGGACAGGGGTGGAGACCCAGTACTTC
TRBJ2-7,few,TRBV29-1,NA,CSVAPPARPGEQYF,TGCAGCGTTGCCCCCCCGGCCCGGCCGGGCGAGCAGTACTTC
TRBJ2-1,many,TRBV11-2,NA,CASSFGSLGSYNEQFF,TGTGCCAGCAGCTTTGGCAGCCTGGGGTCCTACAATGAGCAGTTCTTC
TRBJ1-2,few,TRBV28,NA,CATSPLYYGYTF,TGTGCCACCAGCCCGTTGTACTATGGCTACACCTTC
TRBJ1-5,NA,TRBV20-1,NA,CSATPGGQPQHF,TGCAGTGCCACTCCCGGGGGTCAGCCCCAGCATTTT
TRBJ2-1,NA,TRBV10-2,TRBD2,CASSTSGLYNEQFF,TGCGCCAGCAGTACTAGCGGGTTATACAATGAGCAGTTCTTC
TRBJ1-2,many,TRBV11-2,NA,CASSLGGHTF,TGTGCCAGCAGCTTGGGGGGCCACACCTTC
TRBJ1-5,few,TRBV6-1,TRBD1,CASSEATGQRKQPQHF,TGTGCCAGCAGTGAAGCGACGGGACAGAGGAAGCAGCCCCAGCATTTT
TRBJ2-7,many,TRBV9,NA,CASSVGQGVYEQYF,TGTGCCAGCAGCGTAGGGCAGGGAGTCTACGAGCAGTACTTC
TRBJ2-1,many,TRBV12-3/TRBV12-4,TRBD1,CASSYRGRHNEQFF,TGTGCCAGCAGTTACAGGGGGCGCCACAATGAGCAGTTCTTC
TRBJ2-3,NA,TRBV7-2,TRBD2,CASSLMGSGSTDTQYF,TGTGCCAGCAGCTTAATGGGTAGCGGGAGCACAGATACGCAGTATTTT
TRBJ2-3,few,TRBV7-9,NA,CASSAPGTRSTDTQYF,TGTGCCAGCAGCGCGCCCGGGACACGTAGCACAGATACGCAGTATTTT
TRBJ2-3,few,TRBV15,NA,CATSRSPGLRVDTQYF,TGTGCCACCAGCAGATCTCCGGGACTTCGGGTAGATACGCAGTATTTT
TRBJ1-4,NA,TRBV20-1,NA,CSAGAIGMGEKLFF,TGCAGTGCCGGCGCAATAGGGATGGGTGAAAAACTGTTTTTT
TRBJ2-2,few,TRBV29-1,NA,CSTRGRAGELFF,TGCAGTACCAGGGGGAGGGCCGGGGAGCTGTTTTTT
TRBJ2-7,NA,TRBV20-1,NA,CSARALRRNFNEQYF,TGCAGTGCTAGAGCATTGAGGAGGAACTTTAACGAGCAGTACTTC
TRBJ2-1,few,TRBV20-1,TRBD2,CSASELAGMDEQFF,TGCAGTGCTAGTGAGCTAGCGGGAATGGATGAGCAGTTCTTC
TRBJ2-6,few,TRBV2,NA,CASSEVDSYSGANVLTF,TGTGCCAGCAGTGAAGTCGACAGCTACTCTGGGGCCAACGTCCTGACTTTC
TRBJ2-3,few,TRBV7-6,NA,CASSSARPDTQYF,TGTGCCAGCAGCTCCGCCCGACCAGATACGCAGTATTTT
TRBJ1-5,once,TRBV6-2/TRBV6-3,NA,CASSLDMDNQPQHF,TGTGCCAGCAGTCTCGACATGGACAATCAGCCCCAGCATTTT
TRBJ1-1,NA,TRBV10-3,NA,CAIGAAQNTEAFF,TGTGCCATCGGTGCAGCCCAGAACACTGAAGCTTTCTTT
TRBJ2-5,few,TRBV7-2,NA,CASSGGKVLQETQYF,TGTGCCAGCAGCGGGGGGAAGGTACTCCAAGAGACCCAGTACTTC
TRBJ2-1,few,TRBV28,NA,CATGNNEQFF,TGTGCCACCGGGAACAATGAGCAGTTCTTC
TRBJ2-7,NA,TRBV29-1,NA,CSVEDGGQGQGEQYF,TGCAGCGTTGAAGATGGGGGGCAGGGGCAGGGCGAGCAGTACTTC
TRBJ1-1,many,TRBV6-2/TRBV6-3,NA,CASNTPHGNTEAFF,TGTGCCAGCAACACCCCCCACGGGAACACTGAAGCTTTCTTT
TRBJ2-3,few,TRBV15,TRBD2,CATSRDLGLAGNPDTQYF,TGTGCCACCAGCAGAGATCTAGGTCTAGCGGGGAACCCAGATACGCAGTATTTT
TRBJ1-2,NA,TRBV7-2,NA,CASSPGPGPGYTF,TGTGCCAGCAGCCCGGGACCAGGGCCTGGCTACACCTTC
TRBJ1-5,NA,TRBV6-4,NA,CASSASGIGNQPQHF,TGTGCCAGCAGTGCGTCAGGTATTGGGAATCAGCCCCAGCATTTT
TRBJ2-1,NA,TRBV9,NA,CASSVVSVRHNEQFF,TGTGCCAGCAGCGTAGTCTCGGTAAGGCACAATGAGCAGTTCTTC
TRBJ1-1,few,TRBV12-3/TRBV12-4,TRBD1,CASTGGTGGTEAFF,TGTGCCAGCACCGGCGGGACAGGGGGCACTGAAGCTTTCTTT
TRBJ2-7,NA,TRBV28,TRBD2,CASSLAGGGDEQYF,TGTGCCAGCAGTTTAGCGGGAGGGGGAGACGAGCAGTACTTC
TRBJ2-7,NA,TRBV3-1,NA,CASCKRVRGTHEQYF,TGTGCCTCCTGCAAGCGGGTCCGGGGGACGCACGAGCAGTACTTC
TRBJ1-2,NA,TRBV9,NA,CASSVVGGRFGGYTF,TGTGCCAGCAGCGTAGTTGGCGGCAGGTTCGGCGGCTACACCTTC
TRBJ1-1,many,TRBV5-1,TRBD1,CASSRRDSNTEAFF,TGCGCCAGCAGCCGTCGGGACAGTAACACTGAAGCTTTCTTT
TRBJ2-3,NA,TRBV4-2,TRBD2,CASSQGSGGGYTQYF,TGTGCCAGCAGCCAAGGTAGCGGGGGTGGATATACGCAGTATTTT